Below, 7 T cell receptor beta chains from the same sample are listed, as sequenced in a study of low-dose radiotherapy and immunotherapy resistance in tumors. Both TCRalpha and TCRbeta chains were reverse transcribed with V-gene-specific primers. TCRs were amplified for roughly 22 PCR cycles with a constant-region primer and V-primer adapter. TCRdb re-called the reads with MiXCR, one entry per CDR3 protein. The sample yields approximately 91,000 distinct CDR3 sequences, roughly 20% seen once. Time point reported: after trial treatment. Treatment denoted: LDRT plus nivolumab, ipilimumab, low-dose cyclophosphamide and aspirin (RACIN trial). The material was PBMCs, obtained after low-dose radiotherapy plus immunotherapy. These receptors were obtained from a female donor with ovarian cancer.

A few counts support this clonotype. The chain carries TRBV3-1 and TRBJ2-5, with 10 positions matching TRBD2. The V gene's germline CDR1 is LGHDT and CDR2 YNNKEL (reference sequence). The CDR3 has 16 amino acids. J lost 2 bases, V lost 0 bases, and 3 bases had no gene match. The CDR3 loop is CASSQELTSGQETQYF. DNA for the CDR3: TGTGCCAGCAGCCAAGAATTGACTAGCGGGCAAGAGACCCAGTACTTC.

This clonotype has a count of ten or more. This chain joins TRBV6-2 or TRBV6-3 and TRBJ2-5, with D perhaps matching TRBD2 (6 bases). The CDR3 has 15 residues. V gave up 2 bases and J gave up 5 bases, with 15 bases separating them. Germline CDR1 MNHEY, CDR2 SVGEGT. CDR3 residues: CASSYGGAGFETQYF. The CDR3 DNA follows: TGTGCCAGCAGTTACGGCGGGGCGGGTTTCGAGACCCAGTACTTC.

Notes on this clonotype: It may be a read error: a sequence one base away is much more abundant. The chain is built from TRBV20-1 and TRBJ2-1; 13 bases agree with TRBD2. Germline lookup yields CDR1 DFQATT and CDR2 SNEGSKA (reference sequence). Trimming at V came to 3 bases and at J to 10 bases, leaving 12 bases not matched to a gene. The CDR3 runs to 16 residues. The CDR3 region is CSASRTSGSANYEQFF. CDR3 in DNA: TGCAGTGCTAGTAGGACTAGCGGGAGTGCTAATTACGAGCAGTTCTTC.

This clonotype occurred a few times. The rearrangement joins TRBV7-9 to TRBJ2-5; weak D call: TRBD2 (6 bases). CDR1 is SEHNR and CDR2 is FQNEAQ in the germline V gene (reference sequence). The CDR3 covers 13 residues. The V gene lost 5 bases and the J gene lost 5 bases, with 12 bases spanning the gap. The CDR3 bases are TGTGCCAGCAGCCCAACTAGCAGGGAGACCCAGTACTTC. Residues: CASSPTSRETQYF.

This clonotype has a handful of counts. The chain is built from TRBV13 and TRBJ1-3; D call uncertain. V shed 5 bases and J shed 0 bases, with 11 bases lying between them. Germline assignment: CDR1 PRHDT and CDR2 FYEKMQ (reference sequence). The CDR3 has 15 amino acids. The CDR3 is CASSGRSFSGNTIYF. DNA for the CDR3: TGTGCCAGCAGCGGCAGGTCCTTCTCTGGAAACACCATATATTTT.

CDR3: CSATPGGNYGYTF. DNA of the CDR3: TGCAGTGCCACTCCCGGAGGGAACTATGGCTACACCTTC. The gene calls are TRBV20-1 and TRBJ1-2; D not resolved. Per the germline V gene, CDR1 is DFQATT and CDR2 is SNEGSKA (reference sequence). V lost 6 bases and J lost 2, with 13 bases in between. CDR3 length: 13 amino acids.

Turning to this clonotype: One base separates it from a far larger clone, so it is likely a read error. CDR3 sequence reads: CASSTRGTFHEQYF. The DNA for the CDR3 is TGCGCCAGCAGCACCCGGGGGACTTTTCATGAGCAGTACTTC. The gene calls are TRBV5-1 and TRBJ2-7; possible D gene TRBD2, 6 bases. The V end lost 4 bases, the J end lost 7 bases, and 18 bases lay between the germline ends. Per the germline V gene, CDR1 is SGHRS and CDR2 is YFSETQ. This CDR3 is built from 14 residues.